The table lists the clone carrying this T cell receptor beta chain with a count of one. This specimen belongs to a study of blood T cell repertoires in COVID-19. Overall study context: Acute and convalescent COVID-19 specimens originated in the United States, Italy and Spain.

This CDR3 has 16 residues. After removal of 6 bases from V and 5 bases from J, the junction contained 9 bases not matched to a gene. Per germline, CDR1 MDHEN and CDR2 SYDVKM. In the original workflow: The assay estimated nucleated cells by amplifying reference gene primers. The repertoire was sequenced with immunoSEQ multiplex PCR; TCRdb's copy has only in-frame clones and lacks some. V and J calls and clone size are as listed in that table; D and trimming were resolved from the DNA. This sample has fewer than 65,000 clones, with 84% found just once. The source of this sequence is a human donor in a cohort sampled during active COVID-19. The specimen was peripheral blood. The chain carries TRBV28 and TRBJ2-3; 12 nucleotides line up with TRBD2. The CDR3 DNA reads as TGTGCCAGCAGCCTTGCTAGCGGGAGGGCTGGAGATACGCAGTATTTT. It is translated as CASSLASGRAGDTQYF.